A selection of T cell receptor beta chains follows, all from one sample in a study of control samples from healthy donors and cancer patients. Assay used: immunoSEQ multiplex PCR; TCRdb lists only in-frame clones, some missing. The sample totals some 190,000 clones; its top ten clones hold more than 2%. The specimen was blood. Source of these receptors: a young woman in good health. CDR3s include the opening cysteine and the closing phenylalanine or tryptophan. Each record gives: V gene, J gene, D gene, CDR3 protein, CDR3 DNA. A D gene is named only where the DNA matches it firmly.

v_call: TRBV10-2; j_call: TRBJ1-1; d_call: TRBD1; cdr3_aa: CASSLQGAESTEAFF; cdr3_nt: TGCGCCAGTTCATTACAGGGGGCGGAGAGCACTGAAGCTTTCTTT
v_call: TRBV5-1; j_call: TRBJ1-4; d_call: .; cdr3_aa: CASSLEGGGGEKLFF; cdr3_nt: TGCGCCAGCAGCTTGGAGGGGGGAGGAGGAGAAAAACTGTTTTTT
v_call: TRBV6-4; j_call: TRBJ2-3; d_call: TRBD1; cdr3_aa: CASSGRTGATDTQYF; cdr3_nt: TGTGCCAGTAGTGGCCGGACAGGGGCAACAGATACGCAGTATTTT
v_call: TRBV5-1; j_call: TRBJ2-1; d_call: .; cdr3_aa: CASSLGGGSYNEQFF; cdr3_nt: TGCGCCAGCAGCTTGGGTGGCGGGTCCTACAATGAGCAGTTCTTC
v_call: TRBV3-1/TRBV3-2; j_call: TRBJ2-7; d_call: .; cdr3_aa: CASSQGGYEQYF; cdr3_nt: TGTGCCAGCAGCCAAGGGGGTTACGAGCAGTACTTC
v_call: TRBV6-2/TRBV6-3; j_call: TRBJ1-1; d_call: TRBD1; cdr3_aa: CASSPNLQGGTEAFF; cdr3_nt: TGTGCCAGCAGCCCCAATTTACAGGGGGGGACTGAAGCTTTCTTT
v_call: TRBV5-1; j_call: TRBJ1-1; d_call: .; cdr3_aa: CASSLIRGTLNTEAFF; cdr3_nt: TGCGCCAGCAGCTTAATTAGGGGAACTCTGAACACTGAAGCTTTCTTT
v_call: TRBV24-1; j_call: TRBJ2-2; d_call: .; cdr3_aa: CATSSGIQVPGELFF; cdr3_nt: TGTGCCACCAGTTCGGGGATACAGGTCCCCGGGGAGCTGTTTTTT
v_call: TRBV19; j_call: TRBJ2-4; d_call: TRBD2; cdr3_aa: CASSPWGGAKNIQYF; cdr3_nt: TGTGCCAGTAGCCCGTGGGGGGGGGCCAAAAACATTCAGTACTTC
v_call: TRBV6-6; j_call: TRBJ1-3; d_call: TRBD1; cdr3_aa: CASSPQGYTGNTIYF; cdr3_nt: TGTGCCAGCAGCCCACAGGGGTATACCGGAAACACCATATATTTT
v_call: TRBV28; j_call: TRBJ1-3; d_call: .; cdr3_aa: CASSLSGTPGNTIYF; cdr3_nt: TGTGCCAGCAGTTTGTCCGGGACGCCTGGAAACACCATATATTTT
v_call: TRBV6-5; j_call: TRBJ1-1; d_call: .; cdr3_aa: CASSMGNTEAFF; cdr3_nt: TGTGCCAGCAGCATGGGGAACACTGAAGCTTTCTTT
v_call: TRBV11-2; j_call: TRBJ2-5; d_call: .; cdr3_aa: CASQQDLGETQYF; cdr3_nt: TGTGCCAGCCAGCAGGATTTAGGAGAGACCCAGTACTTC
v_call: TRBV6-5; j_call: TRBJ1-1; d_call: .; cdr3_aa: CASSYSRGTNTEAFF; cdr3_nt: TGTGCCAGCAGTTACTCGAGAGGGACGAACACTGAAGCTTTCTTT
v_call: TRBV7-2; j_call: TRBJ2-1; d_call: TRBD1; cdr3_aa: CASSLDRGRTLVEQFF; cdr3_nt: TGTGCCAGCAGCTTGGACAGGGGGCGCACCTTAGTTGAGCAGTTCTTC
v_call: TRBV10-1; j_call: TRBJ1-1; d_call: .; cdr3_aa: CASSESWTEAFF; cdr3_nt: TGCGCCAGCAGCGAATCGTGGACTGAAGCTTTCTTT
v_call: TRBV5-4; j_call: TRBJ1-6; d_call: .; cdr3_aa: CASSFTEANSPLHF; cdr3_nt: TGTGCCAGCAGCTTTACAGAAGCCAATTCACCCCTCCACTTT
v_call: TRBV12-5; j_call: TRBJ1-6; d_call: .; cdr3_aa: CASGLDPGSPLHF; cdr3_nt: TGTGCTAGTGGTTTGGACCCGGGCAGCCCCCTCCACTTT
v_call: TRBV18; j_call: TRBJ1-6; d_call: .; cdr3_aa: CASSPRDRANSPLHF; cdr3_nt: TGTGCCAGCTCACCCCGGGACCGCGCAAATTCACCCCTCCACTTT
v_call: TRBV5-1; j_call: TRBJ1-4; d_call: TRBD1; cdr3_aa: CASSYRGLSTNEKLFF; cdr3_nt: TGCGCCAGCAGCTACAGGGGGCTGTCAACTAATGAAAAACTGTTTTTT
v_call: TRBV28; j_call: TRBJ1-6; d_call: .; cdr3_aa: CASILNSGTYNSPLHF; cdr3_nt: TGTGCCAGCATCCTAAACTCGGGTACCTATAATTCACCCCTCCACTTT
v_call: TRBV5-6; j_call: TRBJ1-4; d_call: .; cdr3_aa: CASSFGSARGKLFF; cdr3_nt: TGTGCCAGCAGCTTCGGGTCGGCACGGGGCAAACTGTTTTTT
v_call: TRBV27; j_call: TRBJ1-1; d_call: .; cdr3_aa: CASSLGGSRTEAFF; cdr3_nt: TGTGCCAGCAGTTTAGGAGGTTCAAGGACTGAAGCTTTCTTT
v_call: TRBV10-3; j_call: TRBJ1-4; d_call: TRBD1; cdr3_aa: CAISLGTEARELFF; cdr3_nt: TGTGCCATCAGCCTCGGGACAGAGGCTAGGGAACTGTTTTTT
v_call: TRBV3-1/TRBV3-2; j_call: TRBJ1-2; d_call: .; cdr3_aa: CASSHLPRQPPYGYTF; cdr3_nt: TGTGCCAGCAGCCACCTCCCTCGTCAACCGCCCTATGGCTACACCTTC
v_call: TRBV2; j_call: TRBJ1-1; d_call: TRBD1; cdr3_aa: CASSQTGLEAFF; cdr3_nt: TGTGCCAGCAGTCAGACAGGGCTTGAAGCTTTCTTT
v_call: TRBV28; j_call: TRBJ1-6; d_call: .; cdr3_aa: CASSFFRGWEGSSYNSPLHF; cdr3_nt: TGTGCCAGCAGTTTTTTTCGAGGATGGGAGGGAAGCTCCTATAATTCACCCCTCCACTTT
v_call: TRBV19; j_call: TRBJ1-1; d_call: .; cdr3_aa: CASSMGGGTTAFF; cdr3_nt: TGTGCCAGTAGTATGGGAGGAGGGACTACGGCTTTCTTT
v_call: TRBV10-3; j_call: TRBJ1-4; d_call: TRBD1; cdr3_aa: CATRESDRGNEKLFF; cdr3_nt: TGTGCCACGCGGGAATCGGACAGGGGCAACGAAAAACTGTTTTTT
v_call: TRBV27; j_call: TRBJ2-7; d_call: TRBD1; cdr3_aa: CASKRDSLAEQYF; cdr3_nt: TGTGCCAGCAAAAGGGACAGTTTGGCCGAGCAGTACTTC
v_call: TRBV6-5; j_call: TRBJ2-5; d_call: .; cdr3_aa: CASSPGQQETQYF; cdr3_nt: TGTGCCAGCAGCCCCGGACAGCAAGAGACCCAGTACTTC
v_call: TRBV28; j_call: TRBJ1-5; d_call: .; cdr3_aa: CASSPIRNQPQHF; cdr3_nt: TGTGCCAGCAGCCCCATACGCAATCAGCCCCAGCATTTT
v_call: TRBV6-5; j_call: TRBJ1-4; d_call: .; cdr3_aa: CASSYEQTNEKLFF; cdr3_nt: TGTGCCAGCAGTTACGAGCAAACTAATGAAAAACTGTTTTTT
v_call: TRBV29-1; j_call: TRBJ1-2; d_call: .; cdr3_aa: CSAASQVGYGYTF; cdr3_nt: TGCAGCGCCGCTTCACAGGTTGGTTATGGCTACACCTTC
v_call: TRBV10-1; j_call: TRBJ1-1; d_call: .; cdr3_aa: CASSPFTGLDEAFF; cdr3_nt: TGCGCCAGCAGTCCATTTACAGGCCTGGATGAAGCTTTCTTT
v_call: TRBV28; j_call: TRBJ2-7; d_call: .; cdr3_aa: CASIAVGEQYF; cdr3_nt: TGTGCCAGCATAGCAGTTGGCGAGCAGTACTTC
v_call: TRBV6-6; j_call: TRBJ2-5; d_call: TRBD1; cdr3_aa: CASSNWDRGQETQYF; cdr3_nt: TGTGCCAGCTCCAACTGGGACAGGGGGCAGGAGACCCAGTACTTC
v_call: TRBV10-1; j_call: TRBJ1-1; d_call: TRBD1; cdr3_aa: CASSEYRGRGSNTEAFF; cdr3_nt: TGCGCCAGCAGTGAGTATAGGGGGCGCGGGTCGAACACTGAAGCTTTCTTT
v_call: TRBV6-5; j_call: TRBJ2-7; d_call: TRBD1; cdr3_aa: CASKRGPGQGYEQYF; cdr3_nt: TGTGCCAGCAAGCGGGGTCCGGGACAGGGATACGAGCAGTACTTC